This is a list of T cell receptor beta chains from one sample in a study of circulating CD8 cells and anti-PD-1 response in melanoma. TCRdb ran MiXCR on the reads and lists one entry per CDR3 protein. The sample has roughly 2,000 distinct CDR3 sequences; just under 8% are singletons. Source: CD8+ T cells from PBMCs, taken at baseline or after one month of anti-PD-1 therapy (not recorded which). The receptors originated from a human donor with melanoma. The CDR3 runs from the conserved cysteine through the conserved F or W. The order of the fields is J gene, V gene, CDR3 length, D gene, clone size, CDR3 protein, CDR3 DNA. A D gene is named only where the DNA matches it firmly. Rows give clone size only sometimes, using once, few, many, or a class for an expanded clone.

J: TRBJ2-7; V: TRBV29-1; length: 12; D: NA; size: medium-sized; CDR3: CSARRGSYEQYF; DNA: TGCAGCGCTAGACGGGGCTCCTACGAGCAGTACTTC
J: TRBJ2-1; V: TRBV19; length: 15; D: TRBD2; size: medium-sized; CDR3: CASTPGASGYNEQFF; DNA: TGTGCCAGTACCCCCGGGGCTAGCGGCTACAATGAGCAGTTCTTC
J: TRBJ2-1; V: TRBV28; length: 13; D: NA; size: few; CDR3: CASSFCLDNEQFF; DNA: TGTGCCAGCAGTTTCTGTCTCGACAATGAGCAGTTCTTC
J: TRBJ1-1; V: TRBV27; length: 12; D: TRBD1; size: few; CDR3: CASSARGTGAFF; DNA: TGTGCCAGCAGTGCCAGGGGGACTGGAGCTTTCTTT
J: TRBJ2-3; V: TRBV20-1; length: 16; D: TRBD1; size: medium-sized; CDR3: CSARDIVRDRGNTQYF; DNA: TGCAGTGCTAGAGATATTGTCCGAGACAGGGGAAATACGCAGTATTTT
J: TRBJ2-5; V: TRBV27; length: 14; D: NA; size: medium-sized; CDR3: CASSLVGGEETQYF; DNA: TGTGCCAGCAGTTTGGTCGGGGGAGAGGAGACCCAGTACTTC
J: TRBJ1-2; V: TRBV7-9; length: 16; D: NA; size: medium-sized; CDR3: CASSFATGTASIGYTF; DNA: TGTGCCAGCAGCTTCGCCACCGGGACGGCCAGTATAGGCTACACCTTC
J: TRBJ2-7; V: TRBV7-2; length: 12; D: NA; size: medium-sized; CDR3: CASSLGVYEQYF; DNA: TGTGCCAGCAGCTTAGGGGTCTACGAGCAGTACTTC
J: TRBJ2-1; V: TRBV21-1; length: 14; D: NA; size: medium-sized; CDR3: CASSCVSGYNEQFF; DNA: TGTGCCAGCAGCTGCGTTAGCGGATACAATGAGCAGTTCTTC
J: TRBJ2-7; V: TRBV28; length: 15; D: NA; size: large; CDR3: CASSLSPAPSYEQYF; DNA: TGTGCCAGCAGTTTATCTCCAGCCCCCTCCTACGAGCAGTACTTC
J: TRBJ2-7; V: TRBV6-2/TRBV6-3; length: 13; D: NA; size: few; CDR3: CASSPLRSYEQYF; DNA: TGTGCCAGCAGCCCCCTGCGCTCCTACGAGCAGTACTTC
J: TRBJ2-7; V: TRBV5-6; length: 14; D: NA; size: NA; CDR3: CASSPWRRGYEQYF; DNA: TGTGCCAGCAGCCCGTGGCGCAGGGGCTACGAGCAGTACTTC
J: TRBJ2-7; V: TRBV20-1; length: 15; D: TRBD2; size: NA; CDR3: CSATAGTSGSYEQYF; DNA: TGCAGTGCTACGGCCGGGACTAGCGGCTCCTACGAGCAGTACTTC
J: TRBJ2-7; V: TRBV29-1; length: 12; D: NA; size: few; CDR3: CSVEGRGYEQYF; DNA: TGCAGCGTTGAAGGGCGAGGCTACGAGCAGTACTTC
J: TRBJ2-7; V: TRBV19; length: 14; D: NA; size: medium-sized; CDR3: CASSPSWGYYEQYF; DNA: TGTGCCAGTAGTCCCTCATGGGGGTACTACGAGCAGTACTTC
J: TRBJ2-1; V: TRBV14; length: 12; D: NA; size: medium-sized; CDR3: CASSRRQSEQFF; DNA: TGTGCCAGCAGCCGCCGACAGTCTGAGCAGTTCTTC
J: TRBJ1-1; V: TRBV19; length: 14; D: NA; size: medium-sized; CDR3: CASTLTDGGTEAFF; DNA: TGTGCCAGTACCCTAACGGATGGCGGCACTGAAGCTTTCTTT
J: TRBJ2-6; V: TRBV4-3; length: 19; D: TRBD1; size: medium-sized; CDR3: CASSQDPGTVSSGANVLTF; DNA: TGCGCCAGCAGCCAAGACCCCGGGACAGTGAGCTCTGGGGCCAACGTCCTGACTTTC
J: TRBJ1-1; V: TRBV19; length: 11; D: NA; size: medium-sized; CDR3: CASSLHREAFF; DNA: TGTGCCAGTAGTCTGCACAGAGAAGCTTTCTTT
J: TRBJ2-7; V: TRBV20-1; length: 17; D: TRBD2; size: medium-sized; CDR3: CSARGASGDRPNYEQYF; DNA: TGCAGTGCTAGAGGCGCTAGCGGGGACCGACCTAACTACGAGCAGTACTTC
J: TRBJ1-1; V: TRBV30; length: 13; D: NA; size: NA; CDR3: CAWSVSLQTEAFF; DNA: TGTGCCTGGAGTGTATCCTTACAGACTGAAGCTTTCTTT
J: TRBJ1-3; V: TRBV30; length: 19; D: TRBD1; size: medium-sized; CDR3: CAWSSVPGQGNSVGNTIYF; DNA: TGTGCCTGGAGTTCAGTCCCGGGACAGGGGAACTCCGTCGGAAACACCATATATTTT
J: TRBJ2-2; V: TRBV27; length: 15; D: TRBD2; size: medium-sized; CDR3: CASRRMAGGAGELFF; DNA: TGTGCCAGCAGGCGGATGGCGGGAGGGGCCGGGGAGCTGTTTTTT
J: TRBJ1-2; V: TRBV28; length: 13; D: NA; size: large; CDR3: CASSIQIYYGYTF; DNA: TGTGCCAGCAGTATCCAAATATACTATGGCTACACCTTC
J: TRBJ2-7; V: TRBV20-1; length: 17; D: NA; size: medium-sized; CDR3: CSAREYRDPRNAYEQYF; DNA: TGCAGTGCTAGAGAGTACAGGGATCCAAGAAACGCCTACGAGCAGTACTTC
J: TRBJ1-1; V: TRBV7-2; length: 15; D: NA; size: medium-sized; CDR3: CASSAFWGANTEAFF; DNA: TGTGCCAGCAGCGCTTTCTGGGGCGCGAACACTGAAGCTTTCTTT
J: TRBJ2-1; V: TRBV6-5; length: 15; D: TRBD2; size: medium-sized; CDR3: CASSQLAGGINEQFF; DNA: TGTGCCAGCAGCCAACTAGCGGGAGGGATCAATGAGCAGTTCTTC
J: TRBJ1-6; V: TRBV24-1; length: 13; D: TRBD1; size: medium-sized; CDR3: CATSRDSLSPLHF; DNA: TGTGCCACCAGTCGGGACAGCCTATCACCCCTCCACTTT
J: TRBJ1-1; V: TRBV19; length: 14; D: NA; size: medium-sized; CDR3: CASSTGTRNTEAFF; DNA: TGTGCCAGTAGCACCGGGACAAGGAACACTGAAGCTTTCTTT
J: TRBJ2-1; V: TRBV28; length: 15; D: TRBD2; size: medium-sized; CDR3: CASSPLGGVYNEQFF; DNA: TGTGCCAGCAGCCCTTTGGGGGGGGTCTACAATGAGCAGTTCTTC
J: TRBJ2-7; V: TRBV27; length: 12; D: NA; size: few; CDR3: CASRGDWREQYF; DNA: TGTGCCAGCAGAGGAGATTGGAGGGAGCAGTACTTC
J: TRBJ2-5; V: TRBV6-6; length: 15; D: NA; size: large; CDR3: CASSYYRTNQETQYF; DNA: TGTGCCAGCAGTTATTACCGGACTAATCAAGAGACCCAGTACTTC
J: TRBJ2-7; V: TRBV7-2; length: 13; D: NA; size: medium-sized; CDR3: CASSGGITYEQYF; DNA: TGTGCCAGCAGCGGGGGGATCACCTACGAGCAGTACTTC
J: TRBJ2-5; V: TRBV7-8; length: 16; D: TRBD2; size: few; CDR3: CASSFPGAGDQETQYF; DNA: TGTGCCAGCAGCTTCCCCGGGGCGGGGGACCAAGAGACCCAGTACTTC
J: TRBJ2-1; V: TRBV7-2; length: 17; D: NA; size: medium-sized; CDR3: CASTLLPRTGDPNEQFF; DNA: TGTGCCAGCACCCTGCTTCCCCGAACGGGGGATCCTAATGAGCAGTTCTTC
J: TRBJ2-1; V: TRBV20-1; length: 16; D: TRBD2; size: NA; CDR3: CSARMVAGDPDNEQFF; DNA: TGCAGTGCTAGAATGGTAGCGGGAGATCCGGACAATGAGCAGTTCTTC
J: TRBJ1-2; V: TRBV24-1; length: 12; D: TRBD1; size: medium-sized; CDR3: CATSELGQDYTF; DNA: TGTGCCACCAGTGAATTGGGACAGGACTACACCTTC
J: TRBJ1-1; V: TRBV7-3; length: 13; D: NA; size: medium-sized; CDR3: CATTPDPSPEAFF; DNA: TGTGCCACAACTCCGGACCCGTCCCCTGAAGCTTTCTTT
J: TRBJ1-1; V: TRBV29-1; length: 14; D: NA; size: medium-sized; CDR3: CSVETGGGNTEAFF; DNA: TGCAGCGTTGAAACGGGGGGTGGGAACACTGAAGCTTTCTTT
J: TRBJ1-2; V: TRBV27; length: 14; D: TRBD1; size: medium-sized; CDR3: CASSEDRSLYGYTF; DNA: TGTGCCAGCAGTGAGGACAGGTCGCTCTATGGCTACACCTTC
J: TRBJ2-3; V: TRBV27; length: 12; D: NA; size: medium-sized; CDR3: CAGSIQGGTQYF; DNA: TGTGCCGGCAGCATCCAGGGTGGGACGCAGTATTTT
J: TRBJ2-3; V: TRBV9; length: 15; D: TRBD1; size: large; CDR3: CASSLGQVFTDTQYF; DNA: TGTGCCAGCAGTCTGGGACAGGTGTTCACAGATACGCAGTATTTT
J: TRBJ2-7; V: TRBV29-1; length: 15; D: NA; size: medium-sized; CDR3: CSVETSDSTSYEQYF; DNA: TGCAGCGTTGAAACCTCGGACAGCACCTCCTACGAGCAGTACTTC
J: TRBJ2-7; V: TRBV28; length: 12; D: NA; size: medium-sized; CDR3: CASSPNIYEQYF; DNA: TGTGCCAGCAGCCCCAACATCTACGAGCAGTACTTC
J: TRBJ2-7; V: TRBV27; length: 11; D: NA; size: medium-sized; CDR3: CASSSGHEQYF; DNA: TGTGCCAGCAGTTCCGGGCACGAGCAGTACTTC
J: TRBJ2-2; V: TRBV2; length: 12; D: NA; size: large; CDR3: CASSDSTGELFF; DNA: TGTGCCAGCAGCGACAGTACCGGGGAGCTGTTTTTT
J: TRBJ2-3; V: TRBV27; length: 15; D: NA; size: medium-sized; CDR3: CASSFSQSGRDTQYF; DNA: TGTGCCAGCAGTTTTAGCCAGTCAGGTCGAGATACGCAGTATTTT
J: TRBJ2-7; V: TRBV27; length: 13; D: NA; size: medium-sized; CDR3: CASSFGDTYEQYF; DNA: TGTGCCAGCAGTTTCGGGGACACCTACGAGCAGTACTTC
J: TRBJ2-7; V: TRBV5-6; length: 14; D: NA; size: large; CDR3: CASSLDQVPYEQYF; DNA: TGTGCCAGCAGCTTGGATCAGGTCCCCTACGAGCAGTACTTC
J: TRBJ1-5; V: TRBV19; length: 14; D: NA; size: medium-sized; CDR3: CASTPKRGNQPQHF; DNA: TGTGCCAGTACTCCCAAGCGGGGCAATCAGCCCCAGCATTTT
J: TRBJ1-1; V: TRBV25-1; length: 16; D: NA; size: medium-sized; CDR3: CASSEEAPGANTEAFF; DNA: TGTGCCAGCAGTGAGGAGGCTCCAGGGGCGAACACTGAAGCTTTCTTT
J: TRBJ2-1; V: TRBV7-3; length: 14; D: NA; size: medium-sized; CDR3: CASSSLPYGNEQFF; DNA: TGTGCCAGCAGCTCGCTCCCCTACGGAAATGAGCAGTTCTTC
J: TRBJ2-1; V: TRBV19; length: 13; D: NA; size: large; CDR3: CASSILLVNEQFF; DNA: TGTGCCAGTAGTATACTTCTAGTCAATGAGCAGTTCTTC